This T cell receptor beta chain derives from a study of T cells in Graves' hyperthyroidism and ophthalmopathy. The wider study: It was at initial diagnosis, before any treatment, that peripheral blood was collected.

Orbital computed tomography and thyroid ultrasound, together with serum TRAb and thyroxine and clinical symptoms, were used for diagnoses. PBMCs were sourced from more than 9 ml fresh peripheral blood. Amplification of TCR beta CDR3 regions was performed using RNA transcripts as template. In the first-round RT-PCR of the TCR CDR3, the HTBI primer set was used. One entry per CDR3 protein, called by TCRdb with MiXCR from the multiplex PCR reads. The profile covers hundreds of thousands of distinct CDR3 sequences, with roughly 14% appearing a single time and around 13% taken by the ten largest. V lost 2 bases and J lost 1, with 10 bases in between. CDR3 length: 15 amino acids. The germline V gene has CDR1 MNHNS and CDR2 SASEGT. Findings and limits, study-wide: In the blood, most expanded thyroid clonotypes above 0.001 appeared as well.

With respect to this clonotype: The antigen remains unidentified.

This clonotype was sampled from a woman aged 50 to 60 with Graves' ophthalmopathy. The sequenced sample was blood. This chain links TRBV6-1 with TRBJ2-3, with a tentative D call TRBD2 (6 bases). CDR3 coding DNA: TGTGCCAGCAGTGAACAGCGGGTAGGCACAGATACGCAGTATTTT. Protein sequence: CASSEQRVGTDTQYF.